This TCR beta chain was profiled in a study of breast tumors, draining lymph nodes, adjacent tissues. Whole-study results and caveats: The data were judged consistent with most tumor T cells coming from lymph node and expanding in tumor. Tumor TCR diversity was below lymph nodes but above nontumor tissue. Compared with basal-like, luminal-like tumors shared significantly more repertoire with nontumor tissue. The lymph node origin of tumor T cells was framed as consistent with a hypothesis, not demonstrated.

Remarks on this clonotype: Its target is not known.

The lymph nodes were axillary draining lymph nodes from breast cancer patients. TCRdb processed the multiplex PCR reads anew with MiXCR; each CDR3 protein has one entry. This repertoire shows 200,000 or so distinct CDR3 sequences, over 25% found once; its top ten account for about 4.5%. The receptor was derived from a female donor with breast cancer. Some clones in this sample may be carry-over from other donors' samples. The sequencing input was axillary lymph node tissue.

The DNA of the CDR3 is TGCAGTGCTAGAGATCCCGGGACCGATAGAAAAGAGACCCAGTACTTC. Translation: CSARDPGTDRKETQYF. The rearrangement links TRBV20-1 to TRBJ2-5; D may correspond to TRBD1 or TRBD2 (5 bases each). The V end lost 0 bases, the J end lost 3 bases, and 17 bases lay between the germline ends. CDR3 length: 16 residues. CDR1 and CDR2 (germline): DFQATT, SNEGSKA (reference sequence).